A selection of T cell receptor beta chains follows, all from one sample in a study of blood T cells in healthy people across ages. TCRdb processed the 5' RACE reads anew with MiXCR; each CDR3 protein has one entry. The sample includes around 2 million distinct CDR3 sequences, about 39% of them seen just once. The specimen sequenced was blood. These TCRs come from a human donor in good health. Both conserved end residues are part of each CDR3. The order of the fields is D gene, V gene, J gene, clone size, CDR3 protein, CDR3 DNA. D genes are given only for firm matches. Rows give clone size only sometimes, using once, few, many, or a class for an expanded clone.

D: .
V: TRBV29-1
J: TRBJ2-7
size: few
CDR3: CSVGLTGGGEQYF
DNA: TGCAGCGTGGGACTGACGGGGGGCGGTGAGCAGTACTTC

D: .
V: TRBV20-1
J: TRBJ2-1
size: .
CDR3: CSAPWDQPYNEQFF
DNA: TGCAGTGCTCCCTGGGACCAGCCCTACAATGAGCAGTTCTTC

D: .
V: TRBV5-1
J: TRBJ2-1
size: few
CDR3: CASSLWGDPNEQFF
DNA: TGCGCCAGCAGCTTGTGGGGAGACCCCAATGAGCAGTTCTTC

D: .
V: TRBV9
J: TRBJ1-2
size: .
CDR3: CASSAETGGNGYTF
DNA: TGTGCCAGCAGCGCGGAGACTGGGGGCAATGGCTACACCTTC

D: .
V: TRBV10-3
J: TRBJ2-7
size: .
CDR3: CAISDVVSRSYEQYF
DNA: TGTGCCATCAGTGACGTCGTCTCCCGCTCCTACGAGCAGTACTTC

D: .
V: TRBV6-5
J: TRBJ2-3
size: .
CDR3: CASRKQGSKYLDTQYF
DNA: TGTGCCAGCAGAAAACAGGGCAGTAAATATTTAGATACGCAGTATTTT

D: TRBD2
V: TRBV12-3/TRBV12-4
J: TRBJ2-5
size: .
CDR3: CASRFELAVNRETQYF
DNA: TGTGCCAGCAGGTTTGAGCTAGCGGTAAACAGAGAGACCCAGTACTTC

D: .
V: TRBV7-9
J: TRBJ1-1
size: few
CDR3: CASSRPEGARTEAFF
DNA: TGTGCCAGCAGCCGGCCGGAAGGGGCTCGGACTGAAGCTTTCTTT

D: .
V: TRBV7-9
J: TRBJ2-7
size: .
CDR3: CASSLNSNNEQYF
DNA: TGTGCCAGCAGCTTAAACAGTAACAACGAGCAGTACTTC

D: .
V: TRBV20-1
J: TRBJ2-3
size: .
CDR3: CSARDVGSTDTQYF
DNA: TGCAGTGCTAGAGATGTTGGAAGTACAGATACGCAGTATTTT

D: .
V: TRBV20-1
J: TRBJ2-1
size: few
CDR3: CSARGVGGASYNEQFF
DNA: TGCAGTGCTAGGGGGGTAGGCGGGGCCTCCTACAATGAGCAGTTCTTC

D: .
V: TRBV6-5
J: TRBJ1-6
size: .
CDR3: CASSYSRAAKLNPIDSPLHF
DNA: TGTGCCAGCAGTTACTCTCGGGCGGCTAAGCTGAATCCGATCGATTCACCCCTCCACTTT

D: TRBD2
V: TRBV20-1
J: TRBJ2-3
size: few
CDR3: CSASTPFWGGTTDTQYF
DNA: TGCAGTGCTTCTACCCCCTTCTGGGGGGGAACCACAGATACGCAGTATTTT

D: TRBD1
V: TRBV12-3/TRBV12-4
J: TRBJ1-4
size: .
CDR3: CASSSGQEAKLFF
DNA: TGTGCCAGCAGTTCCGGACAGGAGGCAAAACTGTTTTTT

D: .
V: TRBV5-1
J: TRBJ1-2
size: many
CDR3: CASSPGPRYGYTF
DNA: TGCGCCAGCAGCCCGGGACCCCGCTATGGCTACACCTTC

D: TRBD1
V: TRBV9
J: TRBJ1-6
size: .
CDR3: CASSVEGQGAYNSPLHF
DNA: TGTGCCAGCAGCGTAGAGGGACAGGGAGCCTATAATTCACCCCTCCACTTT

D: .
V: TRBV7-2
J: TRBJ2-3
size: few
CDR3: CASSLPRTTDTQYF
DNA: TGTGCCAGCAGCTTACCCCGGACCACAGATACGCAGTATTTT

D: TRBD1
V: TRBV7-6
J: TRBJ2-7
size: .
CDR3: CASSLGRSGGCEQYF
DNA: TGTGCCAGCAGCTTAGGTCGGTCAGGGGGCTGCGAGCAGTACTTC

D: .
V: TRBV2
J: TRBJ2-7
size: few
CDR3: CASSGAEEQYF
DNA: TGTGCCAGCAGTGGGGCTGAGGAGCAGTACTTC

D: TRBD2
V: TRBV12-3/TRBV12-4
J: TRBJ2-5
size: few
CDR3: CASSLNIGGGQETQYF
DNA: TGTGCCAGCAGTTTGAATATTGGGGGGGGTCAAGAGACCCAGTACTTC

D: .
V: TRBV20-1
J: TRBJ1-5
size: once
CDR3: CSARMRRENQPQHF
DNA: TGCAGTGCTAGAATGAGAAGGGAGAATCAGCCCCAGCATTTT

D: .
V: TRBV9
J: TRBJ1-2
size: .
CDR3: CASSGGSPLNYGYTF
DNA: TGTGCCAGCAGCGGGGGGAGCCCCCTTAACTATGGCTACACCTTC

D: TRBD1
V: TRBV5-5
J: TRBJ1-1
size: few
CDR3: CASSSGTGATEAFF
DNA: TGTGCCAGCAGCTCCGGGACAGGTGCCACTGAAGCTTTCTTT

D: TRBD2
V: TRBV3-1
J: TRBJ2-5
size: few
CDR3: CASTRTSGQETQYF
DNA: TGTGCCAGCACCCGGACTAGCGGACAAGAGACCCAGTACTTC

D: .
V: TRBV5-1
J: TRBJ2-1
size: few
CDR3: CASSLELGGGEQFF
DNA: TGCGCCAGCAGCTTGGAACTGGGAGGGGGTGAGCAGTTCTTC

D: .
V: TRBV6-5
J: TRBJ1-4
size: .
CDR3: CASSYVITDPGEKLFF
DNA: TGTGCCAGCAGTTACGTTATCACAGACCCTGGGGAAAAACTGTTTTTT

D: .
V: TRBV28
J: TRBJ2-7
size: few
CDR3: CASSQAGGAWYEQYF
DNA: TGTGCCAGCAGCCAAGCTGGGGGGGCCTGGTACGAGCAGTACTTC

D: TRBD2
V: TRBV12-3/TRBV12-4
J: TRBJ2-1
size: .
CDR3: CASSLRAGRRGEQFF
DNA: TGTGCCAGCAGTTTAAGAGCGGGGCGCCGTGGTGAGCAGTTCTTC

D: TRBD2
V: TRBV3-1
J: TRBJ2-3
size: .
CDR3: CASSHPGLAGARAAPRTQYF
DNA: TGTGCCAGCAGTCACCCGGGACTAGCGGGGGCCAGAGCGGCCCCCCGTACGCAGTATTTT

D: .
V: TRBV5-1
J: TRBJ2-1
size: few
CDR3: CASSLNRGNYNEQFF
DNA: TGCGCCAGCAGCTTGAATAGAGGGAATTACAATGAGCAGTTCTTC

D: .
V: TRBV7-2
J: TRBJ1-5
size: .
CDR3: CASSGPPGLNQPQHF
DNA: TGTGCCAGCAGCGGCCCCCCAGGGCTAAATCAGCCCCAGCATTTT

D: .
V: TRBV7-8
J: TRBJ2-1
size: .
CDR3: CAGSFGFKANEQFF
DNA: TGTGCCGGCAGCTTCGGGTTTAAAGCCAATGAGCAGTTCTTC

D: .
V: TRBV7-6
J: TRBJ1-2
size: .
CDR3: CASSLGGAGNGYTF
DNA: TGTGCCAGCAGCTTAGGTGGGGCAGGGAACGGCTACACCTTC

D: .
V: TRBV6-5
J: TRBJ2-7
size: .
CDR3: CATAPSESYEQYF
DNA: TGTGCCACTGCCCCGTCAGAGTCTTACGAGCAGTACTTC

D: .
V: TRBV4-3
J: TRBJ2-3
size: .
CDR3: CASSQGALSTDTQYF
DNA: TGCGCCAGCAGCCAAGGGGCACTTAGCACAGATACGCAGTATTTT

D: .
V: TRBV12-3/TRBV12-4
J: TRBJ2-1
size: .
CDR3: CASSFDQQQFF
DNA: TGTGCCAGCAGTTTTGACCAACAGCAGTTCTTC

D: .
V: TRBV7-8
J: TRBJ2-5
size: few
CDR3: CASSTNRAQETQYF
DNA: TGTGCCAGCAGTACGAACAGGGCACAAGAGACCCAGTACTTC

D: .
V: TRBV20-1
J: TRBJ2-1
size: .
CDR3: CSAPRAGVSSYNEQFF
DNA: TGCAGTGCCCCGCGGGCCGGAGTAAGCTCCTACAATGAGCAGTTCTTC

D: .
V: TRBV12-3/TRBV12-4
J: TRBJ2-5
size: .
CDR3: CASSTGTRDTPQYF
DNA: TGTGCCAGCAGTACCGGTACTAGGGACACGCCCCAGTACTTC

D: .
V: TRBV2
J: TRBJ1-5
size: few
CDR3: CASTLGVNQPQHF
DNA: TGTGCCAGCACATTGGGGGTGAATCAGCCCCAGCATTTT

D: .
V: TRBV12-3/TRBV12-4
J: TRBJ2-7
size: few
CDR3: CASSFTGIDEQYF
DNA: TGTGCCAGCAGTTTCACAGGGATCGACGAGCAGTACTTC

D: .
V: TRBV28
J: TRBJ1-5
size: .
CDR3: CASSLFPSREENQPQHF
DNA: TGTGCCAGCAGTTTATTCCCTTCGAGGGAAGAAAATCAGCCCCAGCATTTT

D: .
V: TRBV7-2
J: TRBJ2-7
size: .
CDR3: CASSLVRVDEQYF
DNA: TGTGCCAGCAGCTTGGTCAGGGTGGACGAGCAGTACTTC